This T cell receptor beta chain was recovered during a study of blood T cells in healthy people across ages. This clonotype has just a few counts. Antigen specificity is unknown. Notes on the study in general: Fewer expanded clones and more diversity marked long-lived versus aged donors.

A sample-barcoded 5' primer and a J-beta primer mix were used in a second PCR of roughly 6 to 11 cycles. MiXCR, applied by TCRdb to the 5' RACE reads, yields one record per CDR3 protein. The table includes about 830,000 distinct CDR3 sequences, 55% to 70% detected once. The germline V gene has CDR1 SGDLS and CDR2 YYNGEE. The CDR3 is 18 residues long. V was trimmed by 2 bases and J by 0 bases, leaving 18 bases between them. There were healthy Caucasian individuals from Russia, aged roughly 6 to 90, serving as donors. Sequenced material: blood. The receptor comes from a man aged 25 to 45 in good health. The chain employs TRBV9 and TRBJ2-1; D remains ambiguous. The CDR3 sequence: CASSVYRISSGSYNEQFF. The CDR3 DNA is TGTGCCAGCAGCGTTTATAGGATCTCGTCTGGCTCCTACAATGAGCAGTTCTTC. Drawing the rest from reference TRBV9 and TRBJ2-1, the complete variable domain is DSGVTQTPKHLITATGQRVTLRCSPRSGDLSVYWYQQSLDQGLQFLIQYYNGEERAKGNILERFSAQQFPDLHSELNLSSLELGDSALYFCASSVYRISSGSYNEQFFGPGTRLTVL.